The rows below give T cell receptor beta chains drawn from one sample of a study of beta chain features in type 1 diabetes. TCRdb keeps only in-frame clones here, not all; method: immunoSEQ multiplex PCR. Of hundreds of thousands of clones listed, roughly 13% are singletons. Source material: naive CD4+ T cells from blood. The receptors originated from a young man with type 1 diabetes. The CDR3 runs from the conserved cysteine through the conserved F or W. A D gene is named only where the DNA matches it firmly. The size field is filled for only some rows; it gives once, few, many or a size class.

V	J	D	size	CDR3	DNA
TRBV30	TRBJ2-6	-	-	CAWSAPGANVLTF	TGTGCCTGGAGTGCCCCTGGGGCCAACGTCCTGACTTTC
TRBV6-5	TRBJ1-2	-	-	CASRLDIAYGYTF	TGTGCCAGCAGACTCGACATCGCCTATGGCTACACCTTC
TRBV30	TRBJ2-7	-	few	CAWSGGRQGSYEQYF	TGTGCCTGGAGTGGAGGCAGGCAAGGCTCCTACGAGCAGTACTTC
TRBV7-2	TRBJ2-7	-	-	CASSLVEGSGEQYF	TGTGCCAGCAGCTTAGTAGAGGGGTCGGGCGAGCAGTACTTC
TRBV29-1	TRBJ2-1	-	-	CSVEDSGSYNEQFF	TGCAGCGTTGAAGATTCCGGCTCCTACAATGAGCAGTTCTTC
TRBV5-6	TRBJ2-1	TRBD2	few	CASSFTLAVGSGEQFF	TGTGCCAGCAGCTTCACGCTAGCGGTCGGGTCGGGTGAGCAGTTCTTC
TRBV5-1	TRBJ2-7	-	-	CASSRIWLGAEQYF	TGCGCCAGCAGCCGGATTTGGTTGGGGGCCGAGCAGTACTTC
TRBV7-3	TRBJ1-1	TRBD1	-	CASSLTDRGYTEAFF	TGTGCCAGCAGCTTAACGGACAGGGGCTACACTGAAGCTTTCTTT
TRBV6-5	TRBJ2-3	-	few	CASIRGGTPDTQYF	TGTGCCAGCATCAGGGGGGGCACGCCAGATACGCAGTATTTT
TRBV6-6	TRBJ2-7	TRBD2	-	CASSDNSGSGEQYF	TGTGCCAGCAGTGACAATAGCGGGAGTGGTGAGCAGTACTTC
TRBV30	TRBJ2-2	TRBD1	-	CAWNRGNTGELFF	TGTGCCTGGAACAGGGGGAACACCGGGGAGCTGTTTTTT
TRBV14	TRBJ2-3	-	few	CASSQDRADTQYF	TGTGCCAGCAGCCAAGATAGGGCAGATACGCAGTATTTT
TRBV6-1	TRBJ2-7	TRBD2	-	CAVSGTSSDRQYF	TGTGCCGTATCCGGGACTAGCAGCGATCGGCAGTACTTC
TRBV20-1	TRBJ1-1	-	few	CSARRAYEAFF	TGCAGTGCTAGACGAGCCTATGAAGCTTTCTTT
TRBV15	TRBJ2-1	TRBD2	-	CATSRAGGRKFF	TGTGCCACCAGCAGAGCGGGAGGCCGGAAGTTCTTC
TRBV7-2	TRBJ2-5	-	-	CASTRTGVTGTQYF	TGTGCCAGTACTAGGACCGGTGTCACGGGGACCCAGTACTTC
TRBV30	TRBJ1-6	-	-	CAWSPHTVSYNSPLHF	TGTGCCTGGTCTCCCCACACGGTTTCCTATAATTCACCCCTCCACTTT
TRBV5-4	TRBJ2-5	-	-	CASRFWPRETQYF	TGTGCCAGCAGGTTCTGGCCTCGGGAGACCCAGTACTTC
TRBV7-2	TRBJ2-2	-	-	CASSLQYRTNTGELFF	TGTGCCAGCAGCTTACAGTACAGGACTAACACCGGGGAGCTGTTTTTT
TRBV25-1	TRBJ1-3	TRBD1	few	CASGRTGEAGNTIYF	TGTGCCAGCGGCCGCACAGGGGAAGCTGGAAACACCATATATTTT
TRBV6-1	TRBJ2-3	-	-	CASRTGLTDTQYF	TGTGCCAGCCGGACCGGACTCACAGATACGCAGTATTTT
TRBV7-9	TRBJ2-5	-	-	CASTPLVGETQYF	TGTGCCAGCACCCCACTAGTCGGGGAGACCCAGTACTTC
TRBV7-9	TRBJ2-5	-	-	CASSLELGTQYF	TGTGCCAGCAGCTTGGAACTGGGGACCCAGTACTTC
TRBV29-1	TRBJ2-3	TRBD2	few	CSVEYLAGGSDTQYF	TGCAGCGTTGAATACCTAGCGGGGGGTTCTGATACGCAGTATTTT
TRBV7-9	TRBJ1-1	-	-	CASSLVGSRTEAFF	TGTGCCAGCAGCTTAGTGGGTAGTCGGACTGAAGCTTTCTTT
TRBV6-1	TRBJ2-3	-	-	CAISERSGSTDTQYF	TGTGCCATCAGTGAACGATCGGGAAGCACAGATACGCAGTATTTT
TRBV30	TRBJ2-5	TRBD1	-	CAWSGQVQETQYF	TGTGCCTGGTCGGGACAGGTCCAAGAGACCCAGTACTTC
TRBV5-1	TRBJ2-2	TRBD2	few	CASSLGPLAGGTGELFF	TGCGCCAGCAGCTTGGGCCCACTAGCGGGAGGAACCGGGGAGCTGTTTTTT
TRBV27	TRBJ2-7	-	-	CASRRQFGNEQYF	TGTGCCAGCAGACGACAATTCGGTAACGAGCAGTACTTC
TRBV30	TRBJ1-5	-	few	CAWSVQAGSQPQHF	TGTGCCTGGAGTGTACAGGCAGGGAGTCAGCCCCAGCATTTT
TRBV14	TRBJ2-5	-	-	CASSQASLQGTQYF	TGTGCCAGCAGCCAAGCTAGCCTTCAGGGGACCCAGTACTTC
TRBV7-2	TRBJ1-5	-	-	CASSLAENQPQHF	TGTGCCAGCAGCTTAGCAGAAAATCAGCCCCAGCATTTT
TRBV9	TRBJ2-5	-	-	CASSVRTKETQYF	TGTGCCAGCAGCGTAAGGACGAAAGAGACCCAGTACTTC
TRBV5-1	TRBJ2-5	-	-	CASSLTVQETQYF	TGCGCCAGCAGCTTGACAGTCCAAGAGACCCAGTACTTC
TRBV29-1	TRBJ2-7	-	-	CSGVFGGREYEQYF	TGCAGCGGTGTTTTCGGGGGCAGGGAGTACGAGCAGTACTTC
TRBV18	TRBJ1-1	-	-	CASSPPERLGAFF	TGTGCCAGCTCACCACCGGAACGACTTGGAGCTTTCTTT
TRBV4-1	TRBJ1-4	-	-	CASSQFIATNEKLFF	TGCGCCAGCAGCCAATTTATCGCAACTAATGAAAAACTGTTTTTT
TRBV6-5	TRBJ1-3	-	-	CASSYGRGYGNTIYF	TGTGCCAGCAGCTACGGGAGGGGTTACGGAAACACCATATATTTT
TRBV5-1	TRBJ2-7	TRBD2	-	CASSPTTSGRAYEQYF	TGCGCCAGCAGCCCCACGACTAGCGGGAGGGCCTACGAGCAGTACTTC
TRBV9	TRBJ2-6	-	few	CASSSRAGANVLTF	TGTGCCAGCAGCTCCAGGGCTGGGGCCAACGTCCTGACTTTC
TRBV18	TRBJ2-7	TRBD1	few	CASSPGQVSYEQYF	TGTGCCAGCTCACCAGGACAGGTTAGCTACGAGCAGTACTTC
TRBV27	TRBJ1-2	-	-	CASSLGPEPRGYGYTF	TGTGCCAGCAGTTTAGGTCCGGAACCGCGCGGCTATGGCTACACCTTC
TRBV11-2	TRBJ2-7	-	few	CASSYGTFTYEQYF	TGTGCCAGCAGCTATGGGACCTTTACCTACGAGCAGTACTTC
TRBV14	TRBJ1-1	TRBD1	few	CASSLRGGPIVTEAFF	TGTGCCAGCAGCCTCAGGGGGGGACCGATCGTGACTGAAGCTTTCTTT
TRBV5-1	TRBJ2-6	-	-	CASSWGLTSGANVLTF	TGCGCCAGCAGCTGGGGACTTACCTCTGGGGCCAACGTCCTGACTTTC
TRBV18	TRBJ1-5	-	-	CASSPIENQPQHF	TGTGCCAGCTCACCAATCGAAAATCAGCCCCAGCATTTT
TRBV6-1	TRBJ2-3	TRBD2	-	CASSEDWTSTDTQYF	TGTGCCAGCAGTGAGGATTGGACTAGTACAGATACGCAGTATTTT
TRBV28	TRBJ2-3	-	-	CASSFGRASTDTQYF	TGTGCCAGCAGTTTCGGCAGGGCCAGCACAGATACGCAGTATTTT
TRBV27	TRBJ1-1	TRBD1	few	CASSSPLDRATEAFF	TGTGCCAGCAGTTCCCCTTTGGACAGGGCCACTGAAGCTTTCTTT